This T cell receptor beta chain originates from a study of T cells after yellow fever vaccination. Findings and limits, study-wide: Overall, a small share of clonotypes was seen in both CD4 and CD8 compartments. Abundant contaminating clonotypes from the bulk population could appear in FACS-sorted repertoires.

This clonotype was detected ten times or more. The antigen remains unidentified. Trimming took 4 bases from V and 1 from J, leaving 7 bases between them. Per the germline V gene, CDR1 is DFQATT and CDR2 is SNEGSKA (reference sequence). This CDR3 comprises 12 residues. TCRdb reprocessed the 5' RACE reads via MiXCR and lists one record per CDR3 protein. The sample consists of 300,000 or so distinct CDR3 sequences, 8% to 9.5% of them appearing once. The sequencing here drew on PBMCs, taken approximately 40 days after the first yellow fever vaccination. This chain joins TRBV20-1 and TRBJ2-5; no firm D call. This sequence originates from a man younger than 35 who received the YFV17D yellow fever vaccine. CDR3 sequence: CSATQSQETQYF. CDR3 bases: TGCAGTGCTACACAATCCCAAGAGACCCAGTACTTC.